These 20 T cell receptor beta chains came from one sample sequenced in a study of tumor and adjacent non-tumor tissue in lung cancer. Three rounds of nested PCR, following a modified ARM-PCR protocol, produced the TCRbeta library. TCRdb reprocessed the multiplex PCR reads with MiXCR, giving one entry per CDR3 protein. Seen here are roughly 67,000 distinct CDR3 sequences, approximately 63% observed once, and the top ten hold over 20%. The template was RNA from unsorted bulk tissue. The specimen sequenced was lung tumor tissue. The receptors come from a man aged 50 to 59 with non-small cell lung cancer.

In this sample, this clonotype turned up many times. J is TRBJ2-3 and V is TRBV11-2, with TRBD2 matching 9 bases. The trim removed 1 base at V and 2 bases at J, leaving 13 bases unmatched. The CDR3 runs 19 residues. Germline V gene data show CDR1 as SGHAT and CDR2 as FQNNGV. The chain's CDR3 is CASSLALAGSPSPTDTQYF. CDR3 sequence (DNA): TGTGCCAGCAGCTTAGCACTAGCGGGCTCCCCCTCCCCCACAGATACGCAGTATTTT.

This clonotype was observed once. The chain is built from TRBV29-1 and TRBJ1-2; weak D call: TRBD1 (5 bases). This CDR3 has 10 amino acids. Germline V gene lookup returns CDR1 SQVTM and CDR2 ANQGSEA. The CDR3 loop reads CSARDSGYTF. For the CDR3, the DNA is TGCAGTGCCAGGGATTCGGGCTACACCTTC. The entire variable domain, with the rest obtained from reference TRBV29-1 and TRBJ1-2, is as follows: SAVISQKPSRDICQRGTSLTIQCQVDSQVTMMFWYRQQPGQSLTLIATANQGSEATYESGFVIDKFPISRPNLTFSTLTVSNMSPEDSSIYLCSARDSGYTFGSGTRLTVV.

This clonotype was seen many times. The genes are TRBV6-2 or TRBV6-3 and TRBJ2-7; 7 bases map to TRBD2. J gave up 5 bases and V 0 bases, and 10 bases lay outside the gene matches. This CDR3 has 16 residues. CDR1 is MNHEY and CDR2 is SVGEGT in the germline V gene. The CDR3 protein is CASSYSLLGGRNEQYF. The CDR3, as DNA: TGTGCCAGCAGTTACTCTTTATTGGGCGGGAGAAACGAGCAGTACTTC.

Points on this clonotype: A clone one base away is much larger, so this may be a read error. The CDR3 nucleotides read TGTGCCAGCAGCATAACCCCAATGGGCACAGATACGCAGTATTTT. Translated, it gives CASSITPMGTDTQYF. The V and J genes are TRBV6-6 and TRBJ2-3; unclear D gene. V was pared by 6 bases and J by 1 base, with 14 bases between. The CDR3 totals 15 residues. The germline CDR1 and CDR2 sequences are MNHNY and SVGAGI (reference sequence).

About this clonotype: At one of its ends the junction is not consistent with the germline gene, which may arise from a read error. The chain combines TRBV4-1 with TRBJ2-1; 8 bases map to TRBD2. Germline CDR1 and CDR2: MGHRA and YSYEKL. This CDR3 has 18 amino acids. DNA for the CDR3: TGCGCCAGCAGCCACCAAAGTTATCGCGGGAGGAATGACAATGAGCAATCCTTC. Translated: CASSHQSYRGRNDNEQSF.

Remarks on this clonotype: This may come from a read error, since a much larger clone is one base off. V is TRBV7-9 and J is TRBJ1-4, with 7 bases aligning to TRBD1. The germline gives CDR1 SEHNR, CDR2 FQNEAQ (reference sequence). The CDR3 is 15 amino acids. The CDR3 region is CASSLMTGRVEKPFF. CDR3 nucleotides: TGTGCCAGCAGCCTGATGACAGGGCGGGTTGAAAAACCGTTTTTT.

Points on this clonotype: A much larger clonotype is one base distant, so this may be a read error. V usage is TRBV6-1 and J usage is TRBJ2-7; 8 nucleotides match TRBD1. Germline CDR1 MNHNS, CDR2 SASEGT. The CDR3 consists of 15 residues. With V trimmed by 5 bases and J by 4 bases, 10 bases remained unmatched. In DNA form, the CDR3 reads TGTGCCAGCAGTATAGTCCCAGGGGGCAGGTACGAGCAGTACTTC. Protein: CASSIVPGGRYEQYF.

This clonotype was detected many times. V is TRBV6-1 and J is TRBJ2-5; D unclear. Trimming left V 2 bases short and J 7 bases short, with 5 bases between. Germline CDR1 MNHNS, CDR2 SASEGT. The CDR3 extends over 11 amino acids. CDR3 coding DNA: TGTGCCAGCAGTGAACTCGGGACCCAGTACTTC. Translation gives CASSELGTQYF.

As for this clonotype: This may stem from a read error, because a much larger clone lies one nucleotide away. This CDR3 fails to terminate in the conserved phenylalanine or tryptophan, so it likely reflects a read error. V usage is TRBV12-3 or TRBV12-4 and J usage is TRBJ1-5; tentatively, D is TRBD1 (6 bases). The CDR3 is 13 amino acids. V gave up 6 bases and J gave up 4 bases, with 10 bases separating them. CDR3 protein: CASSIQGNQPQHS. The CDR3 coding sequence is TGTGCCAGCAGCATACAGGGAAATCAGCCCCAGCATTCT.

Points on this clonotype: This may arise from a read error, as a much more abundant clone is one base away. The chain has TRBV5-6 and TRBJ2-7; 15 bases match TRBD2. The CDR3 is 17 residues long. Germline values: CDR1 SGHDT, CDR2 YYEEEE. The CDR3 bases are TGTGTCAGCAGCTCTTCGGGACTAGCGGGGGGACTCTACGAGCAGTACTTC. This codes for CVSSSSGLAGGLYEQYF.

For this clonotype: The CDR3 ends on some other residue instead of the conserved phenylalanine or tryptophan, so this is likely a read error. The chain uses TRBV12-3 or TRBV12-4 and TRBJ2-1, with D unclear. The CDR3 has 12 residues. The CDR3 region is CANSFGKKEQFL. The CDR3 DNA is TGTGCCAACAGTTTCGGAAAGAAGGAGCAGTTCTTA.

The genes are TRBV12-3 or TRBV12-4 and TRBJ1-5; D is perhaps TRBD1 (5 bases). The CDR3 totals 12 residues. Trimming pared 5 bases from V and 11 bases from J, leaving 13 bases between. The CDR3 reads CASSRRGVSQHF. The CDR3 DNA reads TGTGCCAGCAGTAGGCGGGGCGTGTCCCAGCATTTT.

Remarks on this clonotype: A much larger clone sits a single nucleotide away, making a read error possible. The CDR3 end shows no conserved phenylalanine or tryptophan, and so a read error is likely. The rearrangement uses TRBV29-1 and TRBJ2-3; tentatively, D is TRBD2 (6 bases). The CDR3 loop spans 13 amino acids. V lost 4 bases, J lost 3 bases, and 11 bases lay in between. Germline CDR1 SQVTM, CDR2 ANQGSEA. CDR3 sequence (DNA): TGCAGCGTTGTCCGGGCGGGAACAGATACGCAGTATATT. Its translation: CSVVRAGTDTQYI.

Points on this clonotype: A much more abundant neighbour one base away suggests this may be a read error. The genes are TRBV12-3 or TRBV12-4 and TRBJ2-7; D tentatively fits TRBD1 or TRBD2 (5 bases each). V was shortened by 4 bases and J by 6 bases, with 13 bases between the two germline ends. The CDR3 consists of 13 residues. Here the CDR3 reads CASSSREFTEQYF. The CDR3 nucleotides read TGTGCCAGCAGTTCCAGGGAGTTTACCGAGCAGTACTTC.

This chain connects TRBV4-1 to TRBJ1-5; D call uncertain. Trimming took off 0 bases at V and 7 bases at J, with 10 bases between the two ends. In germline, CDR1 is MGHRA, CDR2 YSYEKL. The CDR3 is made up of 14 amino acids. The CDR3 region is CASSQDRAEQPQHF. The CDR3 DNA sequence: TGCGCCAGCAGCCAAGATAGAGCGGAACAGCCCCAGCATTTT.

The chain uses TRBV29-1 and TRBJ2-7, with TRBD1 as a possible D gene (5 bases). The V gene's germline CDR1 is SQVTM and CDR2 ANQGSEA. The CDR3 sequence is 17 residues long. The germline V and J ends were trimmed by 0 bases and 10 bases, with 28 bases remaining between them. The CDR3 nucleotides are TGCAGCGTTGAAGAGGGTCGTGAGACATGGGGCCGCGGTAAACAGTACTTC. It specifies CSVEEGRETWGRGKQYF.

Concerning this clonotype: Given a much more abundant clone one base away, this may be a read error. The chain joins TRBV28 to TRBJ1-5; D remains ambiguous. The germline gives CDR1 MDHEN, CDR2 SYDVKM. CDR3 length: 13 amino acids. CDR3 nucleotide sequence: TGTGCCATCAGTTGGTATAGCAATCAGCCCCAGCATTTT. It translates to CAISWYSNQPQHF.

This clonotype appeared a single time. At one end, the junction sequence differs from germline, possibly due to a read error. The J gene is TRBJ2-7, the V gene TRBV4-1; 8 bases are a match to TRBD1. The CDR3 is made up of 16 amino acids. Germline loops: CDR1 MGHRA, CDR2 YSYEKL. The CDR3 DNA sequence: TGCGCCAACAGCCAACCCCCCTTAGGGACAGGCTACGAACAGTACTTC. Its translation is CANSQPPLGTGYEQYF.

Concerning this clonotype: At one of its ends the junction is not consistent with the germline gene, which may arise from a read error. The rearrangement uses TRBV11-3 and TRBJ2-7; 7 nucleotides match TRBD2. Germline assignment: CDR1 SGHNT and CDR2 YENEEA. CDR3 length: 14 amino acids. CDR3 nucleotide sequence: TGTGCTAGCAGCTTGGCTAGCGGAGTCTACGGGCAGTACTTC. Translation gives CASSLASGVYGQYF.

Comment on this clonotype: A much larger clone lies one base from this, so it may be a read error. J is TRBJ2-3 and V is TRBV5-1; D uncertain. The germline V gene encodes CDR1 SGHRS and CDR2 YFSETQ. Trimming shortened V by 4 bases and J by 2 bases, and 17 bases separated the two germline ends. CDR3 length: 16 amino acids. The CDR3 is CASSPVRVFYTDTQYF. The CDR3 nucleotides read TGCGCCAGCAGCCCCGTCCGGGTCTTCTACACAGATACGCAGTATTTT.